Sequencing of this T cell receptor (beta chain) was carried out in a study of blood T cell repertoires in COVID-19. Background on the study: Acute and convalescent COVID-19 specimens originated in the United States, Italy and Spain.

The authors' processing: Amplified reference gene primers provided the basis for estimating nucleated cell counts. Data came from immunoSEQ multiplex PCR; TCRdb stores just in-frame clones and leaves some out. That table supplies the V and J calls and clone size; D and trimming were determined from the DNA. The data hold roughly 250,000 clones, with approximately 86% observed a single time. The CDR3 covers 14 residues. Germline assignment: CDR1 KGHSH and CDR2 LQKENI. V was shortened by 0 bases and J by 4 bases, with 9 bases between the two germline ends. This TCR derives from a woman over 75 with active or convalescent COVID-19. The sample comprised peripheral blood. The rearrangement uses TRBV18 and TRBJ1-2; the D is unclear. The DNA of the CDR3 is TGTGCCAGCTCACCACCGAACAGTTTCTATGGCTACACCTTC. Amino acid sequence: CASSPPNSFYGYTF.